This T cell receptor beta chain stems from a study of T cell responses to AZD1222 COVID-19 vaccine. Assay used: immunoSEQ multiplex PCR; TCRdb lists only in-frame clones, some missing. This table has 100,000 to 150,000 clones, around 90% appearing once. Notes on the study in general: Clonal diversity was possibly underestimated; the donors were predominantly white British and more often female.

In germline, CDR1 is SGHKS, CDR2 YYEKEE (reference sequence). The CDR3 covers 12 residues. Deletions cut 0 bases from V and 7 bases from J, with 8 bases between. A note on this clone: The antigen is not known.

Sequenced here: peripheral blood, sampled 28 days after the second AZD1222 dose. This clonotype originated in an adult who received the AZD1222 COVID-19 vaccine. V gene TRBV5-5 combines with J gene TRBJ2-7; D uncertain. DNA for the CDR3: TGTGCCAGCAGCTTGGCTCCCATAGAGCAGTACTTC. This sequence encodes CASSLAPIEQYF.